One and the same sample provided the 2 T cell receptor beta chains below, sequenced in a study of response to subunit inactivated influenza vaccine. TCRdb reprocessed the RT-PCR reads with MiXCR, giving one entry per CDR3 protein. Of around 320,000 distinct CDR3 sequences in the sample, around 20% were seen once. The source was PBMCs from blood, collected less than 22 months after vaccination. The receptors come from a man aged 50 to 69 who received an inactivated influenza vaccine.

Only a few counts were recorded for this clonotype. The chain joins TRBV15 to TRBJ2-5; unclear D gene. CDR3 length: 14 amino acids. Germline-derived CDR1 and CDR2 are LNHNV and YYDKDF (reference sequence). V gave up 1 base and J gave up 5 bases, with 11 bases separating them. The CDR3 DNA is TGTGCCACCAGCAGAGCACCAGACGCGGAGACCCAGTACTTC. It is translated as CATSRAPDAETQYF.

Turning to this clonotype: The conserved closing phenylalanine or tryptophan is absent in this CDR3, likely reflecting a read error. CDR3: CASTSGQVFSYEQYC. The DNA for the CDR3 is TGTGCCAGCACCTCCGGGCAGGTATTCTCCTACGAGCAGTACTGC. V is TRBV28 and J is TRBJ2-7, with D unclear. Germline CDR1 MDHEN, CDR2 SYDVKM. Trimming removed 7 bases at V and 0 bases at J, with 16 bases between. CDR3 length equals 15 residues.